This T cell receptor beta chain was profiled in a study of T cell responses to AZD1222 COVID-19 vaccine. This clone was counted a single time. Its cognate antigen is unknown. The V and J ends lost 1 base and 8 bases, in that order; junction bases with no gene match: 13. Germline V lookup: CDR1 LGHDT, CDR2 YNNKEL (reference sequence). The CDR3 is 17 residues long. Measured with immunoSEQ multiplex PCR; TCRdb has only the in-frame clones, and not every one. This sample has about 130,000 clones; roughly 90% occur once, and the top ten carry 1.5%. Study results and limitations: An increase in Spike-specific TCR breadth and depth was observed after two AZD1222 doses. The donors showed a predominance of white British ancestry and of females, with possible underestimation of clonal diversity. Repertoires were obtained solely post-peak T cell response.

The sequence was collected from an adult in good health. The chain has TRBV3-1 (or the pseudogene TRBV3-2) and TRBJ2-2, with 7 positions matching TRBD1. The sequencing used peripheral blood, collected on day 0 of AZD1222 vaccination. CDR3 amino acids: CASSQGGQLIMSGELFF. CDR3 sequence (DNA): TGTGCCAGCAGCCAAGGGGGACAGCTGATAATGAGTGGGGAGCTGTTTTTT.